Included here is one T cell receptor (gamma chain) sequence, with context. A junction end diverges from the germline sequence, so it may reflect a read error. TCRdb re-called the reads via CATT. Here the sample spans about 1,100 gamma-chain clones, approximately 34% being singletons. Germline lookup yields CDR1 VTNTFY and CDR2 YDVSTARD (reference sequence). The CDR3 contains 12 residues. This sample stems from a study of gamma-delta chains in newborns, infants, children. Sequencing was performed on blood. The chain links TRGV3 to TRGJP1. The J gene is not listed in TCRdb, so it was assigned here from a DNA match to germline. The sequence derives from a child who was a newborn, infant or young child, either healthy, febrile or measles-vaccinated (not recorded which). The CDR3 loop is CTTWPTGWFKIF. CDR3 sequence (DNA): TGTACCACCTGGCCCACTGGTTGGTTCAAGATATTT.